This T cell receptor (beta chain) was found in a study of blood T cell repertoires in COVID-19. Study-wide context: Samples representing acute and convalescent COVID-19 were sourced from the United States, Italy and Spain. In each case, the material was cDNA or gDNA derived from T cells, B-cell-depleted T cells, or PBMCs.

V lost 6 bases, J lost 0 bases, and 16 bases lay in between. There are 16 residues in the CDR3. Germline CDR1 MNHEY, CDR2 SMNVEV (reference sequence). In the original workflow: Estimates of nucleated cell counts were drawn from the amplification of reference gene primers. Only in-frame clones appear in the TCRdb table, and some are missing; sequencing was by immunoSEQ multiplex PCR. The DNA gave D and trimming, while V, J and clone size come from that table. The sample lists around 130,000 clones; around 88% were seen once. V usage is TRBV27 and J usage is TRBJ2-3; no clear D gene. Material: peripheral blood. The TCR comes from a man in his forties or fifties with active or convalescent COVID-19. CDR3 region: CASRGTVLVSTDTQYF. CDR3 coding DNA: TGTGCCAGCAGGGGTACAGTATTGGTTAGCACAGATACGCAGTATTTT.